Each of the 3 T cell receptor beta chains below was sequenced from the same sample in a study of Ad26.COV2.S vaccination and SARS-CoV-2 variants. Described treatment: around 19 received Ad26.COV2.S at low or high dose, single or two shots; about 5 received placebo; per-sample allocation not given. Sampling occurred on day 63 after the first vaccine or placebo injection. The assay was immunoSEQ multiplex PCR, and TCRdb's table has in-frame clones only and misses some. The data contain more than 250,000 clones, approximately 87% of them singletons. The sample consisted of peripheral blood, taken in a trial of Ad26.COV2.S vaccine versus placebo. The receptors derive from a person aged 18-65 years who received the Ad26.COV2.S COVID-19 vaccine or a placebo.

The chain employs TRBV9 and TRBJ2-7; 7 bases line up with TRBD2. The ends lost 1 base at V and 5 bases at J; junction bases unmatched: 18. CDR1 is SGDLS, CDR2 YYNGEE, per germline. The CDR3 totals 18 residues. Here the CDR3 DNA reads TGTGCCAGCAGCGTAAAACCCTACGCCAGCGGGGCTGGGGACGAGCAGTACTTC. Protein product: CASSVKPYASGAGDEQYF.

The chain has TRBV2 and TRBJ1-1, with TRBD1 matching 10 bases. J was trimmed by 4 bases and V by 6 bases; bases with no gene match: 8. CDR1 SNHLY and CDR2 FYNNEI come from the germline V gene. This CDR3 comprises 15 residues. The CDR3 nucleotides are TGTGCCAGCAGCCTTCCCGGGACAGGGGCCACTGAAGCTTTCTTT. Protein: CASSLPGTGATEAFF. Combining the CDR3 with reference TRBV2 and TRBJ1-1 gives the whole variable domain EPEVTQTPSHQVTQMGQEVILRCVPISNHLYFYWYRQILGQKVEFLVSFYNNEISEKSEIFDDQFSVERPDGSNFTLKIRSTKLEDSAMYFCASSLPGTGATEAFFGQGTRLTVV.

The V and J genes are TRBV24-1 and TRBJ2-1; TRBD1 or TRBD2 may be the D gene (5 bases each). V lost 5 bases and J lost 8, with 12 bases in between. The CDR3 is 13 amino acids. Germline loops: CDR1 KGHDR, CDR2 SFDVKD. CDR3 residues: CATSAGTSDEQFF. The CDR3 bases are TGTGCCACCAGTGCCGGGACCTCTGATGAGCAGTTCTTC.